This T cell receptor beta chain was sequenced during a study of PD-1 blockade in classical Hodgkin lymphoma. Across the whole study: Nivolumab was administered to patients intravenously at 3 mg/kg every 2 weeks.

With no exception, relapse followed autologous stem cell transplantation in all patients, and brentuximab vedotin exposure varied. Germline V lookup: CDR1 MNHEY, CDR2 SVGAGI. This CDR3 region has 14 residues. V was cut by 5 bases and J by 2 bases, with 13 bases left in between. TCRdb's copy holds only in-frame clones and misses some; the assay was immunoSEQ multiplex PCR. The table records roughly 140,000 clones, approximately 80% of them present only once. As for this clone: Its specificity is unknown.

General study findings and limits: Those achieving complete response showed baseline diversity like newly diagnosed patients. Newly diagnosed patients reportedly had lower baseline TCR diversity than healthy donors. By cycle point C4D1, TCR diversity had risen significantly in CD4+ cells (but not CD8+ cells).

This TCR was sampled from a human donor with classical Hodgkin lymphoma. The rearrangement uses TRBV6-5 and TRBJ2-7; D is perhaps TRBD2 (5 bases). The sample was peripheral blood mononuclear cells (PBMCs), taken before the second cycle of nivolumab. The CDR3 DNA follows: TGTGCCAGCAGTCCCGAGGGCGGACCCTACGAGCAGTACTTC. Protein product: CASSPEGGPYEQYF.